This T cell receptor (beta chain) was captured by sequencing in a study of vaccination effects on CD4 cells after COVID-19. Study context: Sampling of two convalescent patients took place 16 days and one week prior to vaccination.

The ViraFEST assay expanded antigen-specific CD4+ T cells with viral peptide pools before sequencing. Investigators separated out CD4+ T cells once 10 days of culture had passed. The person acquired a PCR-confirmed SARS-CoV-2 infection between March and December 2020. Data came from immunoSEQ multiplex PCR; TCRdb stores just in-frame clones and leaves some out. The sample lists more than 20,000 clones, around 72% occurring once. This CDR3 comprises 16 residues. V lost 1 base, J lost 8 bases, and 15 bases lay in between. Germline CDR1 reads LNHNV; CDR2 reads YYDKDF (reference sequence). To note about this clone: Its specificity is unknown.

The V call is TRBV15, the J call TRBJ1-6, with a tentative D call TRBD1 (5 bases). This specimen consisted of CD4+ T cells from PBMCs cultured with a peptide pool, obtained before COVID-19 vaccination. The source of this sequence is a human donor who had a prior SARS-CoV-2 infection. Written as DNA, the CDR3 is TGTGCCACCAGCAGAGGGCTTGGGGGTTCCGATTCACCCCTCCACTTT. Translated: CATSRGLGGSDSPLHF.